This TCR beta chain was observed in a study of blood T cell repertoires in COVID-19 (dated by TCRdb to 2018 to 2021). Describing the broader study: Samples from collaborators originated in the United States, Italy and Spain and spanned both the acute and convalescent phases of COVID-19. The material from the prospective study consisted of cDNA or gDNA derived from T cells, B-cell-depleted T cells, or PBMCs. Deeply sampled blood TCRbeta repertoires from subjects exposed to, actively infected with, or recovered from COVID-19 were included in the dataset. The repertoires were released in a freely available public database intended as a resource for research on the immune response to SARS-CoV-2. The samples were drawn from the first 160 participants of the ongoing ImmuneRACE study and from 1,254 subjects provided by 6 global collaborators. The sample metadata nearly always contained a de-identified subject ID, COVID-19 status, age in years and sex. Where available, HLA class I and class II types were taken from metadata supplied by the sample provider and were not determined by assay-based typing. What the research found in general, with its limitations: The amount of clinical and demographic metadata varied by source and participant and was provided uncurated.

V is shortened by 3 bases, J by 1 base, and the region joining them spans 13 bases. The CDR3 numbers 16 residues from cysteine through phenylalanine. The only DNA kept is the CDR3, 48 bases in frame from the first base. Reading the germline V gene gives CDR1 KGHDR and CDR2 SFDVKD. In regard to this clone: Which antigen it targets is not known. No much larger clone exists at a distance of one base, and base qualities are not known.

The immunoSEQ Assay, a bias-controlled multiplex PCR, was used to amplify TCRbeta CDR3 regions from genomic DNA. In the paper's pipeline: The number of nucleated cells in each sample was estimated by amplification of reference gene primers within the assay. To quantify the absolute abundance of each unique TCRbeta CDR3 rearrangement, sequence reads were collapsed and filtered. For each sample, productive Simpson clonality was calculated as the square root of Simpson's diversity index across productive rearrangements. TCRdb holds this immuneACCESS table with in-frame rearrangements only. Some clones are missing; in checked studies, unresolved V genes explain under half, and the rest has no known cause. The D gene and trimming were derived from the DNA, and the V and J assignments and clone size from that table. This sample gives roughly 250,000 clones in total; 91% of them show up just once. The biggest ten clones account for approximately 2.5% of the sample.

In Seattle, one collaborating source enrolled patients while the infection was active and tracked those patients longitudinally over the course of disease. Collaborating institutions collected whole blood in K2EDTA tubes following their own protocols. Collaborator samples were shipped for TCRbeta analysis as frozen whole blood, isolated PBMCs, or DNA extracted from either sample type. Rearrangement joined TRBV24-1 to TRBJ2-3, with a tentative D gene TRBD1 over 6 matching bases. The TCR comes from a person under 30 with COVID-19, enrolled during active disease. The specimen sequenced was peripheral blood. The DNA sequence follows: TGTGCCACCAGTGATCCACAGGGAGATGGCACAGATACGCAGTATTTT. Translated, this is CATSDPQGDGTDTQYF.